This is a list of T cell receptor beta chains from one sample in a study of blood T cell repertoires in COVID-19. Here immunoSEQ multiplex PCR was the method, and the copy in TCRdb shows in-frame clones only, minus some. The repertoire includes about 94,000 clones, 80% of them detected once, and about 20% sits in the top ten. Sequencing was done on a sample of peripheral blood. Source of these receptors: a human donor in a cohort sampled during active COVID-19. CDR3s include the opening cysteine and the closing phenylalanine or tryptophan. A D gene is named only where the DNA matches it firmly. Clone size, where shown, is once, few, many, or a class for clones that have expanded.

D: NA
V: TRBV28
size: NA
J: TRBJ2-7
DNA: TGTGCCAGCAGTTTCGGGAACGAGCAGTACTTC
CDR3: CASSFGNEQYF

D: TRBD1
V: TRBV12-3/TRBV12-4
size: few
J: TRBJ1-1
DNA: TGTGCCAGCAGGTTCACAGGGGCTGAAGCTTTCTTT
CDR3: CASRFTGAEAFF

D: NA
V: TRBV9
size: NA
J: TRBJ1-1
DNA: TGTGCCAGCAGCGTTCAGGCAGGGGCCAACACTGAAGCTTTCTTT
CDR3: CASSVQAGANTEAFF

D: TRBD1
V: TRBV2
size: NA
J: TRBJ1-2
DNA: TGTGCCAGCAGGGGGACGACAGGGGATGGCTACACCTTC
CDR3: CASRGTTGDGYTF

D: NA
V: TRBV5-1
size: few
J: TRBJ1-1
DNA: TGCGCCAGCAGCTTGGGGCCAGGGGAGACTGAAGCTTTCTTT
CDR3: CASSLGPGETEAFF

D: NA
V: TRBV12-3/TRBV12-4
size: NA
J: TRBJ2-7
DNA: TGTGCCAGCAGATCGGGAGCGGTGTACGAGCAGTACTTC
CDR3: CASRSGAVYEQYF

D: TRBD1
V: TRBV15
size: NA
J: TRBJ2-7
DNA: TGTGCCACCAGCAGACAGGGGGTCTCCTACGAGCAGTACTTC
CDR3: CATSRQGVSYEQYF

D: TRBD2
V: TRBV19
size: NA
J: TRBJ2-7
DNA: TGTGCCAGTACCCCGCGGGGAGGGGCGGGCGAGCAGTACTTC
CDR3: CASTPRGGAGEQYF

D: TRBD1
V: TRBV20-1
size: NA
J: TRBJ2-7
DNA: TGCAGTGCTAGTGTGTATGGGACAGTTACCTACGAGCAGTACTTC
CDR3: CSASVYGTVTYEQYF

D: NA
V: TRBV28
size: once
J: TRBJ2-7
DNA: TGTGCCACTTACCCCACTGCCTCCTACGAGCAGTACTTC
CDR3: CATYPTASYEQYF

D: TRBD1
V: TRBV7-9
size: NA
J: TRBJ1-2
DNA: TGTGCCAGCAGCTTTGACAGGGGAAACTATGGCTACACCTTC
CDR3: CASSFDRGNYGYTF

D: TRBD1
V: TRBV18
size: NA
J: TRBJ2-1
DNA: TGTGCCAGCTCATCCGGGACAGCGACCTACAATGAGCAGTTCTTC
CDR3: CASSSGTATYNEQFF

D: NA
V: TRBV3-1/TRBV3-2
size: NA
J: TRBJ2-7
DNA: TGTGCCAGCAGCCAACAGGACGAGCAGTACTTC
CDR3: CASSQQDEQYF

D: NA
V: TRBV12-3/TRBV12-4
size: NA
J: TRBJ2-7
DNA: TGTGCCAGCAGTTTTAGGGAGGACTACGAGCAGTACTTC
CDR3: CASSFREDYEQYF

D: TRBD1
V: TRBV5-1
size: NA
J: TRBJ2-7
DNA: TGCGCCAGCAGTAGATCTGACAGGGGAGACGAGCAGTACTTC
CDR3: CASSRSDRGDEQYF

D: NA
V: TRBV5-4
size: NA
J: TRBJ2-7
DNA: TGTGCCAGCAGCTTTCAGGGCTCCTACGAGCAGTACTTC
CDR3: CASSFQGSYEQYF